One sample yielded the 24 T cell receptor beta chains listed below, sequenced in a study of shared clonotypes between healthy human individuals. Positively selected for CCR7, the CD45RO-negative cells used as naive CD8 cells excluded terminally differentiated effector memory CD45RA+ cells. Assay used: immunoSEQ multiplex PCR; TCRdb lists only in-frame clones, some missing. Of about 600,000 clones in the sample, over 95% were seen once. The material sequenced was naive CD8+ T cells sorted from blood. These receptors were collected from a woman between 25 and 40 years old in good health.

The chain's CDR3 is CASETSREQYF. CDR3 nucleotide sequence: TGTGCCAGCGAGACCAGTCGCGAGCAGTACTTC. V usage is TRBV2 and J usage is TRBJ2-7; no reliable D call. CDR3 length: 11 residues. Per the germline V gene, CDR1 is SNHLY and CDR2 is FYNNEI. V gave up 8 bases and J gave up 6 bases, with 11 bases separating them.

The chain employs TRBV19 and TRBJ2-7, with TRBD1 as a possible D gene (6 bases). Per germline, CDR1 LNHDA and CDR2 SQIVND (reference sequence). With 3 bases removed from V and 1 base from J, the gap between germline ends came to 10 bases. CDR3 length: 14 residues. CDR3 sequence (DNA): TGTGCCAGTAGTATGGACAGTCCGTCCTACGAGCAGTACTTC. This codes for CASSMDSPSYEQYF.

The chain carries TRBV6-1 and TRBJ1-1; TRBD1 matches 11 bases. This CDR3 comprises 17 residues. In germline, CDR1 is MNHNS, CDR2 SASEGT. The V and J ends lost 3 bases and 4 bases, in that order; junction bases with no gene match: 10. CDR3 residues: CASSDETWDRGGTEAFF. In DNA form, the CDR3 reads TGTGCCAGCAGTGATGAAACCTGGGACAGGGGGGGCACTGAAGCTTTCTTT.

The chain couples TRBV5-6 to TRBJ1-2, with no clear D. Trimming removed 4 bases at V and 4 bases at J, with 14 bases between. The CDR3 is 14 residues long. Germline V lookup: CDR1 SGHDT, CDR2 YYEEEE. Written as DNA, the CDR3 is TGTGCCAGCAGCCCCACGGGTTCCTTCTATGGCTACACCTTC. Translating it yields CASSPTGSFYGYTF.

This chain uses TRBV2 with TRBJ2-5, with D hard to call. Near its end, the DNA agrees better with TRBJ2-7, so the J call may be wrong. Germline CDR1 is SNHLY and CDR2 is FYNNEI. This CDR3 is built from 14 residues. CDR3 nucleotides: TGTGCCAGCAGTGAAGGCGGCATCTCCTACGAGCAGTACTTC. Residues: CASSEGGISYEQYF.

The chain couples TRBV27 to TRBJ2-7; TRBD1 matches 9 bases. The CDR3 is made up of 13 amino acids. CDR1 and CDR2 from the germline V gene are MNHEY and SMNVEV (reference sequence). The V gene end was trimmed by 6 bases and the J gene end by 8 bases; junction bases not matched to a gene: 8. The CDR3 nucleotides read TGTGCCAGCAGGGGGATGACAGGGGGTAAGCAGTACTTC. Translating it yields CASRGMTGGKQYF.

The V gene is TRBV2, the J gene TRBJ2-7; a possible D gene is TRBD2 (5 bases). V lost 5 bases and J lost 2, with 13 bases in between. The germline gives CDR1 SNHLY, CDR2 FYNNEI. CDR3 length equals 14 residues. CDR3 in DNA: TGTGCCAGCAGTCTCGGGGTCTCGGCCTACGAGCAGTACTTC. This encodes CASSLGVSAYEQYF. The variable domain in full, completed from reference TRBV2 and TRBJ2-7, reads EPEVTQTPSHQVTQMGQEVILRCVPISNHLYFYWYRQILGQKVEFLVSFYNNEISEKSEIFDDQFSVERPDGSNFTLKIRSTKLEDSAMYFCASSLGVSAYEQYFGPGTRLTVT.

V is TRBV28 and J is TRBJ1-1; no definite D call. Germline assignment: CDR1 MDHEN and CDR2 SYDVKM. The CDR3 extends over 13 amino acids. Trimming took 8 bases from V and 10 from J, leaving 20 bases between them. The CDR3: CASLHPDGVGAFF. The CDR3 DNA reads TGTGCCAGCCTCCACCCGGACGGGGTCGGAGCTTTCTTT.

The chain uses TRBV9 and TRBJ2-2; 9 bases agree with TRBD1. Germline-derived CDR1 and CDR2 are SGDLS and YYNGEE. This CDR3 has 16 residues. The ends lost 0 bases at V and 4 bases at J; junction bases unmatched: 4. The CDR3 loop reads CASSVVGTGTTGELFF. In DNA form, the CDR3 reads TGTGCCAGCAGCGTAGTTGGGACAGGGACCACCGGGGAGCTGTTTTTT.

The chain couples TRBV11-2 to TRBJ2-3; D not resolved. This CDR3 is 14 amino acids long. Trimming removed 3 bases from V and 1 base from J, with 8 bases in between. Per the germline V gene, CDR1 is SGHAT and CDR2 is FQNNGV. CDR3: CASSFSPGTDTQYF. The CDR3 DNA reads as TGTGCCAGCAGCTTCTCCCCAGGCACAGATACGCAGTATTTT.

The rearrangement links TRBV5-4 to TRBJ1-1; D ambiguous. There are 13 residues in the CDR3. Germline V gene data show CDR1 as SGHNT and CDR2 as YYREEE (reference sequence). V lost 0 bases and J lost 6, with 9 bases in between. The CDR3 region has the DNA TGTGCCAGCAGCTTGGGGGTGGGCCCTGAAGCTTTCTTT. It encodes CASSLGVGPEAFF.

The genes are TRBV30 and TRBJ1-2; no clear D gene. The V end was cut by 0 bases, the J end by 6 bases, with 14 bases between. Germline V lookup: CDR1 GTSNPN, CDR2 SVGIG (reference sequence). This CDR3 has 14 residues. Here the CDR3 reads CAWSVALGLNGYTF. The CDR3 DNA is TGTGCCTGGAGTGTAGCTTTGGGTCTTAATGGCTACACCTTC.

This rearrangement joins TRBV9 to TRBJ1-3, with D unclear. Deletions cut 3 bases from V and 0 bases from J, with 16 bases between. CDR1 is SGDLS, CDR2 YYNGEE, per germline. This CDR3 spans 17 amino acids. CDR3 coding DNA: TGTGCCAGCAGCGAGGAAAACGACTTATTCTCTGGAAACACCATATATTTT. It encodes CASSEENDLFSGNTIYF.

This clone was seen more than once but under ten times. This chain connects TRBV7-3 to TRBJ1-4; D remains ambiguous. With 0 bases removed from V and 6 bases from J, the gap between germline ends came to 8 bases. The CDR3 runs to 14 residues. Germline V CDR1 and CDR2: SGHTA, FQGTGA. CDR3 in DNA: TGTGCCAGCAGCTTAACGGTCTTGGATGAAAAACTGTTTTTT. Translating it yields CASSLTVLDEKLFF.

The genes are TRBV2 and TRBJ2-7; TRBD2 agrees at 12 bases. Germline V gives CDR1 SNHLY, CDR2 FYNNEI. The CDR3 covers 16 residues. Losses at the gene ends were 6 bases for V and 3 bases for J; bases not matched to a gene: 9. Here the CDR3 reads CASRQPPSGRVYEQYF. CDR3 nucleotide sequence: TGTGCCAGCAGACAACCCCCTAGCGGGAGGGTCTACGAGCAGTACTTC.

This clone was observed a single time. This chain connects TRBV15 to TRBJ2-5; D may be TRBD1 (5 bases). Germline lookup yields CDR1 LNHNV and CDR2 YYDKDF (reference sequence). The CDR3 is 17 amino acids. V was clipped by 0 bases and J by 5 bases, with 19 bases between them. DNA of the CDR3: TGTGCCACCAGCAGAGACTCCTTAGGGTGGGGCGAGGAGACCCAGTACTTC. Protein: CATSRDSLGWGEETQYF.

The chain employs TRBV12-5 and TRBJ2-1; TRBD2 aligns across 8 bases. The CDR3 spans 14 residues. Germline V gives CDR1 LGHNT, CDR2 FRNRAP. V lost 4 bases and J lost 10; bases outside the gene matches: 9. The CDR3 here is CASGSSGSSGEQFF. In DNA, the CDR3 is TGTGCTAGTGGTTCCTCGGGGTCTAGCGGGGAGCAGTTCTTC.

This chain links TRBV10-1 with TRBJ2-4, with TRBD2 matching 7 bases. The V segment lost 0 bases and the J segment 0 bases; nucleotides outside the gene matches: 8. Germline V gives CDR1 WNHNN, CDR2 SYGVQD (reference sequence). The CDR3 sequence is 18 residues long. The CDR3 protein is CASSESNQRDLAKNIQYF. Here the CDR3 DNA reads TGCGCCAGCAGTGAGTCGAATCAGCGGGACTTAGCCAAAAACATTCAGTACTTC.

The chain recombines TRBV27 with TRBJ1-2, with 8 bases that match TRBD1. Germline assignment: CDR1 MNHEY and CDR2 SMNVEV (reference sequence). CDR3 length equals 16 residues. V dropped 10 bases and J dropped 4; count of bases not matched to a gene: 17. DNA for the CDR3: TGTGCCACCAAGTATGCTGGGGCAGGGGGCCCCTATGGCTACACCTTC. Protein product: CATKYAGAGGPYGYTF.

Here the CDR3 reads CASGAGDNEQYF. DNA for the CDR3: TGTGCCAGCGGAGCGGGAGATAACGAGCAGTACTTC. The chain has TRBV9 and TRBJ2-7, with 8 positions matching TRBD2. Per germline, CDR1 SGDLS and CDR2 YYNGEE. V trimming: 7 bases; J trimming: 5 bases; junction bases outside the gene matches: 5. This CDR3 has 12 residues.

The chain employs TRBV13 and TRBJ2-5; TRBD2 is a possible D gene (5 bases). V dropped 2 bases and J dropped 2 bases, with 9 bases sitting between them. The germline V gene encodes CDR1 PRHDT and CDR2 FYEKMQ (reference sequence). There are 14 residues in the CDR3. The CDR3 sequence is CASSLTGTQETQYF. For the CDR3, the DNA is TGTGCCAGCAGCTTAACGGGAACGCAAGAGACCCAGTACTTC.

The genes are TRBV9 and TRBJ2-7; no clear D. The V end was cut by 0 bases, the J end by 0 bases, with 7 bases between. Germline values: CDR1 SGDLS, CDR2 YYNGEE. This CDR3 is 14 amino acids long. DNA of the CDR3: TGTGCCAGCAGCGTAGTCCCAGCCTCCTACGAGCAGTACTTC. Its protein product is CASSVVPASYEQYF. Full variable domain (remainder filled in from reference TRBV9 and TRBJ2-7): DSGVTQTPKHLITATGQRVTLRCSPRSGDLSVYWYQQSLDQGLQFLIQYYNGEERAKGNILERFSAQQFPDLHSELNLSSLELGDSALYFCASSVVPASYEQYFGPGTRLTVT.

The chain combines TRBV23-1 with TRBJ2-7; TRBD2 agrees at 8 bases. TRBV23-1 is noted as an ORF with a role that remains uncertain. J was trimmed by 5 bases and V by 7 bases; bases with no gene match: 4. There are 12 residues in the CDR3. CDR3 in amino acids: CASTPGGNEQYF. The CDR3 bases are TGCGCCAGCACTCCGGGGGGGAACGAGCAGTACTTC.

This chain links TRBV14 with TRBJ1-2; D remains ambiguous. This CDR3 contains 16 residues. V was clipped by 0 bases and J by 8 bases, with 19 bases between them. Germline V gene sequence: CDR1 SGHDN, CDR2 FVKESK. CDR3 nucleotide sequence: TGTGCCAGCAGCCAAGAAGGTCCCCCGGGCTGGCAAGGCTACACCTTC. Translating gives CASSQEGPPGWQGYTF.